This T cell receptor (beta chain) was captured by sequencing in a study of OX40 agonist ivuxolimab in advanced cancers. A remark on this clone: The antigen is unknown.

The CDR3 contains 14 residues. CDR1 is MNHNS, CDR2 SASEGT, per germline. J gave up 4 bases and V 8 bases, and 8 bases lay outside the gene matches. Notes on the study in general: In CD8+ T cells, expanded clones were on average more numerous than in CD4+. Antigen specificity was not determined for the expanded peripheral T cells.

Blood sampling took place at baseline, cycle 4 day 1, and cycle 7 day 1. The method was immunoSEQ multiplex PCR; TCRdb's version includes in-frame clones alone and lacks a portion of them. The data show tens of thousands of clones, 75% to 90% seen once. The receptor comes from an adult with an advanced solid tumor such as melanoma, head and neck, liver or kidney cancer. This chain uses TRBV6-1 with TRBJ2-3; 8 nucleotides match TRBD1. Material: CD4+ or CD8+ T cells sorted from blood, obtained in a trial of the OX40 agonist ivuxolimab. CDR3 loop: CASVRGQESDTQYF. Here the CDR3 DNA reads TGTGCCAGCGTCAGGGGGCAAGAGTCAGATACGCAGTATTTT.